These T cell receptor beta chains were read from a single sample in a study of blood T cell repertoires in COVID-19. Libraries were prepared by immunoSEQ multiplex PCR; TCRdb keeps only in-frame clonotypes and omits some of them. This sample carries approximately 210,000 clones, around nine tenths of them seen once, and the ten largest clones take 4.4%. Sequencing was carried out using peripheral blood. Receptors originate from a human donor in a cohort sampled during active COVID-19. The CDR3 runs from the conserved cysteine through the conserved F or W. A D gene is named only where the DNA matches it firmly. A row's size may be missing; if present it is once, few, many or a size class.

v_call,d_call,clone_size,j_call,cdr3_aa,cdr3_nt
TRBV9,TRBD2,NA,TRBJ2-2,CASSVVASGNTGELFF,TGTGCCAGCAGCGTAGTTGCTAGCGGGAACACCGGGGAGCTGTTTTTT
TRBV5-1,TRBD1,few,TRBJ1-1,CASSLYRTGTEAFF,TGCGCCAGCAGCCTGTACCGGACAGGCACTGAAGCTTTCTTT
TRBV6-5,TRBD1,NA,TRBJ2-5,CASSRGQGKETQYF,TGTGCCAGCAGTCGGGGACAGGGGAAAGAGACCCAGTACTTC
TRBV27,NA,NA,TRBJ2-5,CASSLGAGWQETQYF,TGTGCCAGCAGTTTGGGGGCGGGTTGGCAAGAGACCCAGTACTTC
TRBV3-1/TRBV3-2,TRBD1,once,TRBJ1-2,CASSQVDRVFDGYTF,TGTGCCAGCAGCCAAGTCGACAGGGTTTTTGACGGCTACACCTTC
TRBV9,TRBD2,NA,TRBJ2-5,CASSVGEGRKTQYF,TGTGCCAGCAGCGTGGGGGAGGGGCGGAAGACCCAGTACTTC
TRBV6-2/TRBV6-3,TRBD2,NA,TRBJ2-3,CASSSAGGGHTQYF,TGTGCCAGCAGTTCGGCGGGAGGGGGTCATACGCAGTATTTT
TRBV5-8,NA,once,TRBJ1-5,CASSISGSNQPQHF,TGTGCCAGCAGTATTTCAGGGTCCAATCAGCCCCAGCATTTT
TRBV23-1,TRBD1,NA,TRBJ2-6,CASNLKTGAGSGANVLTF,TGCGCCAGCAACCTCAAGACAGGGGCGGGCTCTGGGGCCAACGTCCTGACTTTC
TRBV3-1/TRBV3-2,TRBD1,NA,TRBJ2-7,CASSRQGPFSYEQYF,TGTGCCAGCAGCCGACAGGGACCCTTCTCCTACGAGCAGTACTTC
TRBV12-5,NA,NA,TRBJ1-1,CASGFLGGVGTEAFF,TGTGCTAGTGGTTTCCTCGGAGGGGTTGGCACTGAAGCTTTCTTT
TRBV28,TRBD2,NA,TRBJ2-7,CASHGGDLRGEQYF,TGTGCCAGCCACGGGGGGGATCTACGAGGAGAGCAGTACTTC
TRBV11-2,NA,NA,TRBJ2-1,CASSLVRGGATSYNEQFF,TGTGCCAGCAGCTTAGTTCGGGGCGGGGCGACCTCCTACAATGAGCAGTTCTTC
TRBV25-1,TRBD1,NA,TRBJ1-1,CASSPGGYTEAFF,TGTGCCAGCAGTCCAGGGGGGTACACTGAAGCTTTCTTT
TRBV11-2,TRBD2,NA,TRBJ2-7,CASSHSGREFGHEQYF,TGTGCCAGCAGCCACTCCGGGCGGGAGTTTGGGCACGAGCAGTACTTC
TRBV25-1,NA,NA,TRBJ2-7,CASSAGEGYEQYF,TGTGCCAGCAGTGCGGGTGAGGGCTACGAGCAGTACTTC
TRBV7-9,NA,NA,TRBJ1-4,CASSLGQANPTNEKLFF,TGTGCCAGCAGCTTAGGACAGGCGAACCCAACTAATGAAAAACTGTTTTTT
TRBV28,TRBD1,NA,TRBJ1-4,CASRSGGLGEKLFF,TGTGCCAGCAGGTCAGGGGGCTTGGGTGAAAAACTGTTTTTT
TRBV3-1/TRBV3-2,TRBD2,NA,TRBJ2-7,CASSPSGRIFYEQYF,TGTGCCAGCAGCCCTAGCGGGAGAATCTTCTACGAGCAGTACTTC
TRBV6-4,TRBD1,NA,TRBJ2-1,CASIRGQGTYNEQFF,TGTGCCAGCATCCGAGGACAGGGGACGTACAATGAGCAGTTCTTC
TRBV5-6,NA,NA,TRBJ2-1,CASSLVGKRISSYNEQFF,TGTGCCAGCAGCTTGGTCGGCAAGCGGATAAGCTCCTACAATGAGCAGTTCTTC
TRBV5-6,TRBD1,NA,TRBJ1-5,CASSSRDSGNQPQHF,TGTGCCAGCAGCTCCCGGGACAGCGGCAATCAGCCCCAGCATTTT
TRBV6-6,TRBD1,NA,TRBJ1-2,CASSHSLDRGHGYTF,TGTGCCAGCAGTCACTCACTGGACAGGGGCCATGGCTACACCTTC
TRBV21-1,NA,NA,TRBJ1-4,CASSKVGGGNEKLFF,NA
TRBV7-2,NA,once,TRBJ1-5,CASSLERTVLQPQHF,TGTGCCAGCAGCTTAGAGCGGACAGTGCTTCAGCCCCAGCATTTT
TRBV14,TRBD1,NA,TRBJ1-1,CASRFDRGGNTEAFF,TGTGCCAGCAGATTCGACAGGGGAGGGAACACTGAAGCTTTCTTT
TRBV29-1,NA,NA,TRBJ1-1,CSVGGGLGSEAFF,TGCAGCGTTGGAGGGGGTCTGGGCTCTGAAGCTTTCTTT
TRBV12-3/TRBV12-4,NA,NA,TRBJ2-7,CASSFTSGNEQYF,TGTGCCAGCAGTTTTACCTCAGGTAACGAGCAGTACTTC
TRBV5-1,TRBD1,NA,TRBJ2-7,CASSLVDRVHEQYF,TGCGCCAGCAGCTTGGTGGACAGGGTGCACGAGCAGTACTTC
TRBV27,TRBD1,NA,TRBJ2-1,CASSLTGASSYNEQFF,TGTGCCAGCAGTTTGACAGGGGCAAGCTCCTACAATGAGCAGTTCTTC
TRBV9,TRBD1,NA,TRBJ2-3,CASSDRGLSITDTQYF,TGTGCCAGCAGCGACAGGGGGTTAAGTATCACAGATACGCAGTATTTT
TRBV29-1,NA,NA,TRBJ1-2,CSVKKGFGYTF,TGCAGCGTTAAGAAGGGGTTTGGCTACACCTTC
TRBV18,NA,NA,TRBJ1-4,CASSANRATNEKLFF,TGTGCCAGCTCAGCCAACAGGGCAACTAATGAAAAACTGTTTTTT
TRBV5-1,TRBD1,NA,TRBJ1-2,CASSVGQGPTNYGYTF,TGCGCCAGCAGCGTAGGACAGGGGCCAACTAACTATGGCTACACCTTC
TRBV19,NA,NA,TRBJ2-2,CASKARHISNTGELFF,TGTGCCAGTAAGGCGCGACATATATCGAACACCGGGGAGCTGTTTTTT
TRBV2,TRBD2,NA,TRBJ2-2,CASSGDSMVLAGGPSTGELFF,TGTGCCAGCAGTGGGGATTCGATGGTACTAGCGGGGGGGCCTAGCACCGGGGAGCTGTTTTTT
TRBV7-6,TRBD2,NA,TRBJ2-3,CASSLAGLAATDTQYF,TGTGCCAGCAGCTTAGCGGGACTAGCGGCCACAGATACGCAGTATTTT